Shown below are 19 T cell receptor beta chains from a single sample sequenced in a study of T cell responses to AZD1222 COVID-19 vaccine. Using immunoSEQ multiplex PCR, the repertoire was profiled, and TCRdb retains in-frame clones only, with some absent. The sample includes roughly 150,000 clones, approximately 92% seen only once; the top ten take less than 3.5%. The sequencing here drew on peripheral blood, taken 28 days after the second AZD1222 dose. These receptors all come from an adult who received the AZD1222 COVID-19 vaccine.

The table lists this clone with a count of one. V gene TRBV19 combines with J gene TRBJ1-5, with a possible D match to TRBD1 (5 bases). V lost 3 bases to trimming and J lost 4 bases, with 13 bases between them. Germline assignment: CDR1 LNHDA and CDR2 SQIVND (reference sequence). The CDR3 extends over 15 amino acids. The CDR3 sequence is CASSIWDRQNQPQHF. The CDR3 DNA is TGTGCCAGTAGTATCTGGGACCGTCAAAATCAGCCCCAGCATTTT.

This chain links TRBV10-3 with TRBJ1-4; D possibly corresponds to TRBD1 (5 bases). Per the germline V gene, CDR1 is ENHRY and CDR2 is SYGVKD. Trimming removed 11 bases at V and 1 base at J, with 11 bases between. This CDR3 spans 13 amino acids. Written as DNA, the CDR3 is TGTGCCGTCCGGGACGGAACTAATGAAAAACTGTTTTTT. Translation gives CAVRDGTNEKLFF.

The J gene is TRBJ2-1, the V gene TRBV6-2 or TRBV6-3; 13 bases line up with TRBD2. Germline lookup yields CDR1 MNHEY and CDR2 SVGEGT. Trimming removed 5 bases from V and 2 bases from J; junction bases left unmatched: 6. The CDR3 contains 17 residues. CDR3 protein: CASSRPGLAGAYNEQFF. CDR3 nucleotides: TGTGCCAGCAGTAGACCAGGACTAGCGGGAGCCTACAATGAGCAGTTCTTC.

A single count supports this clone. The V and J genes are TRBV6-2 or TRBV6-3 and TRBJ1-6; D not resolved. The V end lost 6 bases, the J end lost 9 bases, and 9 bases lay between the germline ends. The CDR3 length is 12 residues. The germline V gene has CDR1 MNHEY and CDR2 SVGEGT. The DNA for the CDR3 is TGTGCCAGCAGCCTCAATACTTCACCCCTCCACTTT. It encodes CASSLNTSPLHF.

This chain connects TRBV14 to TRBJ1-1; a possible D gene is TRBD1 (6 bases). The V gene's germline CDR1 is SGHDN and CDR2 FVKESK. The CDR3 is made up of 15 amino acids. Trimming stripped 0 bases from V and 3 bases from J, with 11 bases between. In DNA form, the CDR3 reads TGTGCCAGCAGCCAAGATGCCAGGGGTTACACTGAAGCTTTCTTT. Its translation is CASSQDARGYTEAFF.

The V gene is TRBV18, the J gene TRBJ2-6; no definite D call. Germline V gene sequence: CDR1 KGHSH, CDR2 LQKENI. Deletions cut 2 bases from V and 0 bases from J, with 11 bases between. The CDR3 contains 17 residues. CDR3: CASSPEVINSGANVLTF. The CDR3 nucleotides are TGTGCCAGCTCACCAGAGGTGATCAACTCTGGGGCCAACGTCCTGACTTTC.

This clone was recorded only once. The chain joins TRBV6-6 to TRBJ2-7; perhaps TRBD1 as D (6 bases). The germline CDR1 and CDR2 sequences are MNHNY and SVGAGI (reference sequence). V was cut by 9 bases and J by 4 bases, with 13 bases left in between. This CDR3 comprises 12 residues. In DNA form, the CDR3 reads TGTGCCAGTACCCAAGGGGGATACGAGCAGTACTTC. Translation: CASTQGGYEQYF.

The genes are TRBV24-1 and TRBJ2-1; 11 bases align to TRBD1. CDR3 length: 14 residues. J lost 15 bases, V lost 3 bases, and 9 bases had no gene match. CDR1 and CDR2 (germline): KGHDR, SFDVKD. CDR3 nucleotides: TGTGCCACCAGTGATCCTGGGACAGGGGGACGGGGGTTCTTC. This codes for CATSDPGTGGRGFF.

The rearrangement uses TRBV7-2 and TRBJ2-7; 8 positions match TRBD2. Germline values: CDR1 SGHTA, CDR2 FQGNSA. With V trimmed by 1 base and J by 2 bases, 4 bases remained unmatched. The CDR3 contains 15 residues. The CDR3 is CASSLEGTSPYEQYF. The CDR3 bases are TGTGCCAGCAGCTTAGAGGGGACTAGTCCCTACGAGCAGTACTTC. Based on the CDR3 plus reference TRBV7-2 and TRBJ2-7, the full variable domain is GAGVSQSPSNKVTEKGKDVELRCDPISGHTALYWYRQSLGQGLEFLIYFQGNSAPDKSGLPSDRFSAERTGGSVSTLTIQRTQQEDSAVYLCASSLEGTSPYEQYFGPGTRLTVT.

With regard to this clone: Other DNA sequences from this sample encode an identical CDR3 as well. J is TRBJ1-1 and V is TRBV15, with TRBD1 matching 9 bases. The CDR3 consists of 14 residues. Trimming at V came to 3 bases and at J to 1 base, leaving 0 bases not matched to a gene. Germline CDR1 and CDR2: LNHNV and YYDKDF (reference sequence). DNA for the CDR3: TGTGCCACCAGCAGGGGACAGGGGAACACTGAAGCTTTCTTT. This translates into CATSRGQGNTEAFF.

The CDR3, as DNA: TGTGCCAGCAGTTACATAATTGAGAACACTGAAGCTTTCTTT. Translation: CASSYIIENTEAFF. The chain recombines TRBV2 with TRBJ1-1; D is undetermined. CDR3 size: 14 residues. The germline gives CDR1 SNHLY, CDR2 FYNNEI. Trimming removed 5 bases from V and 1 base from J, with 11 bases in between.

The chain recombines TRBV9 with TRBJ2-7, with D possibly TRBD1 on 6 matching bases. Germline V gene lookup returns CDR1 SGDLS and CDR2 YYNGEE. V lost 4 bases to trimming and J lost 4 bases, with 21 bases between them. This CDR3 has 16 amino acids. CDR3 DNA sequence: TGTGCCAGCAGCCCCCAGGGGCTCCCGCTAATGTACGAGCAGTACTTC. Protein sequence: CASSPQGLPLMYEQYF.

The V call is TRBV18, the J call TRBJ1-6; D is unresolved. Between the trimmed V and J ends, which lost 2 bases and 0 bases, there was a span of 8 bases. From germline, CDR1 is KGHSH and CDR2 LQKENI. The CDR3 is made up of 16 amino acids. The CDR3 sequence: CASSPAEGSYNSPLHF. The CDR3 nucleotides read TGTGCCAGCTCACCAGCGGAGGGCTCCTATAATTCACCCCTCCACTTT.

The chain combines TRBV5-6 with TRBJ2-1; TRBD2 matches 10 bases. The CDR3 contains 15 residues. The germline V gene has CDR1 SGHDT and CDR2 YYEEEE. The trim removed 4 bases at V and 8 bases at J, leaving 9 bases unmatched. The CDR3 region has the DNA TGTGCCAGCAGCCCTCGCCCTAGCGGGAGCTATGAGCAGTTCTTC. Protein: CASSPRPSGSYEQFF.

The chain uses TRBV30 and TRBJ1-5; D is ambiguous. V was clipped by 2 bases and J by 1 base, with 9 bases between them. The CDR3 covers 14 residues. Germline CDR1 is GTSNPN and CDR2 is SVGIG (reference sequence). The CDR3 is CAWSTVRSNQPQHF. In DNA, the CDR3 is TGTGCCTGGAGTACAGTCAGAAGCAATCAGCCCCAGCATTTT. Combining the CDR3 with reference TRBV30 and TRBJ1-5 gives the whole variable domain SQTIHQWPATLVQPVGSPLSLECTVEGTSNPNLYWYRQAAGRGLQLLFYSVGIGQISSEVPQNLSASRPQDRQFILSSKKLLLSDSGFYLCAWSTVRSNQPQHFGDGTRLSIL.

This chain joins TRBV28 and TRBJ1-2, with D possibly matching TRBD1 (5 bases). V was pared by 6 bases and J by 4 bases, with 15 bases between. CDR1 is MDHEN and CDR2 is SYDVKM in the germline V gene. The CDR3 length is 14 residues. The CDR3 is CASRPGTAPYGYTF. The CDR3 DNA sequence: TGTGCCAGCAGACCTGGGACGGCTCCCTATGGCTACACCTTC.

In DNA, the CDR3 is TGTGCCAGCAGTTTATCGGGTTCTGGGGCCAACGTCCTGACTTTC. Amino acid sequence: CASSLSGSGANVLTF. V and J are TRBV28 and TRBJ2-6; D uncertain. This CDR3 spans 15 amino acids. In germline, CDR1 is MDHEN, CDR2 SYDVKM. V dropped 1 base and J dropped 1 base, with 5 bases sitting between them.

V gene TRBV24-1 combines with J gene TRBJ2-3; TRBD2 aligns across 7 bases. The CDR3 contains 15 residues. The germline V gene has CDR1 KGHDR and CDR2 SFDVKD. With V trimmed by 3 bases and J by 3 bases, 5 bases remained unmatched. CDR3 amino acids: CATSDPGGSTDTQYF. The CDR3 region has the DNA TGTGCCACCAGTGATCCCGGGGGGAGTACAGATACGCAGTATTTT.

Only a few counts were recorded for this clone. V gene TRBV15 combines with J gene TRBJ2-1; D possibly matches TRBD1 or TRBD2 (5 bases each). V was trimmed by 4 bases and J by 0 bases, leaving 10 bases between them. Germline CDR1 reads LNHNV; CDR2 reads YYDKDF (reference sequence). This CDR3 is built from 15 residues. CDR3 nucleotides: TGTGCCACCAGCACCGAAGGGACCTCCTACAATGAGCAGTTCTTC. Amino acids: CATSTEGTSYNEQFF.